A selection of T cell receptor beta chains follows, all from one sample in a study of post-analysis software for immune sequencing data. MiXCR, run by TCRdb on the PCR reads, gives a single entry per CDR3 protein. The sample carries roughly 200,000 distinct CDR3 sequences, over 25% recorded once. Material: blood. Receptors originate from a girl under 18 with multiple sclerosis. CDR3s leave out the opening cysteine and the closing phenylalanine or tryptophan. The D gene is left open where the match is weak.

d_call: -; v_call: TRBV7-2; j_call: TRBJ1-1; cdr3_aa: ASSLVSGGPNTEAF
d_call: TRBD2; v_call: TRBV20-1; j_call: TRBJ2-3; cdr3_aa: SARIPKAGVEDTQY
d_call: TRBD1; v_call: TRBV20-1; j_call: TRBJ2-7; cdr3_aa: SAVAGTGTYEQY
d_call: -; v_call: TRBV12-5; j_call: TRBJ1-1; cdr3_aa: ASGGGEHYTEVF
d_call: -; v_call: TRBV7-6; j_call: TRBJ2-2; cdr3_aa: ASSLEAHGSDTGELF
d_call: TRBD1; v_call: TRBV20-1; j_call: TRBJ1-1; cdr3_aa: RGGVRGRLEAF
d_call: -; v_call: TRBV5-1; j_call: TRBJ1-5; cdr3_aa: ASSLDSRNQPQH
d_call: TRBD2; v_call: TRBV2; j_call: -; cdr3_aa: ASRRGLAGGYNEQY
d_call: TRBD2; v_call: TRBV12-3/TRBV12-4; j_call: TRBJ2-5; cdr3_aa: ASRLAGLAETQY
d_call: TRBD2; v_call: TRBV14; j_call: TRBJ2-5; cdr3_aa: ASSHSSSGGEYKQY
d_call: TRBD1; v_call: TRBV5-1; j_call: TRBJ2-7; cdr3_aa: ASSLADRGYEQY
d_call: TRBD2; v_call: TRBV6-5; j_call: TRBJ2-5; cdr3_aa: ATSGRGETQY
d_call: -; v_call: TRBV29-1; j_call: TRBJ1-1; cdr3_aa: SALLHVYTEAF
d_call: -; v_call: TRBV3-1; j_call: TRBJ2-2; cdr3_aa: ASSLRGQNTGELF
d_call: -; v_call: TRBV7-8; j_call: TRBJ2-1; cdr3_aa: ASSGDSSSYNEQF
d_call: -; v_call: TRBV20-1; j_call: TRBJ1-2; cdr3_aa: SAKTGTTAMEYGYT
d_call: -; v_call: TRBV5-1; j_call: TRBJ2-1; cdr3_aa: ASSPDPTGEQF
d_call: -; v_call: TRBV20-1; j_call: TRBJ1-5; cdr3_aa: SARSRYVSNQPQH
d_call: TRBD1; v_call: TRBV7-2; j_call: TRBJ1-5; cdr3_aa: ASRSGTAAPQPQH
d_call: -; v_call: TRBV4-1; j_call: TRBJ1-1; cdr3_aa: ASSQGGGPEAF
d_call: -; v_call: TRBV20-1; j_call: TRBJ2-3; cdr3_aa: SARRVGSTDTQY
d_call: TRBD1; v_call: TRBV29-1; j_call: TRBJ1-6; cdr3_aa: SVKTGQHNSPLH
d_call: -; v_call: TRBV3-1; j_call: TRBJ2-7; cdr3_aa: ASSPLTSTFSYERY
d_call: TRBD2; v_call: TRBV6-5; j_call: TRBJ2-7; cdr3_aa: ASSYVAGDYEQY
d_call: -; v_call: TRBV21-1; j_call: TRBJ2-5; cdr3_aa: ASGTGGRAQY
d_call: -; v_call: TRBV2; j_call: TRBJ2-5; cdr3_aa: ASSGDLQETQY
d_call: -; v_call: TRBV2; j_call: TRBJ1-5; cdr3_aa: ASRPDGGSGNQPQH
d_call: TRBD1; v_call: TRBV3-1; j_call: TRBJ2-5; cdr3_aa: ASSQVDRDRETQY
d_call: -; v_call: TRBV20-1; j_call: TRBJ1-5; cdr3_aa: SARDSASNQPQH
d_call: -; v_call: TRBV6-1; j_call: TRBJ2-7; cdr3_aa: ASSATGQLFYEQY
d_call: TRBD1; v_call: TRBV28; j_call: TRBJ1-3; cdr3_aa: ASSQGPSSGTGPFPSGHTIY
d_call: -; v_call: TRBV6-2/TRBV6-3; j_call: TRBJ2-1; cdr3_aa: ASSPPLFSEDEQF
d_call: -; v_call: TRBV7-2; j_call: TRBJ1-5; cdr3_aa: ASSLDIRQPQH
d_call: TRBD1; v_call: TRBV7-9; j_call: TRBJ1-5; cdr3_aa: ASSVGTATNQPQH
d_call: -; v_call: TRBV15; j_call: TRBJ2-7; cdr3_aa: ATSREHSPAYGQY
d_call: TRBD1; v_call: TRBV5-1; j_call: TRBJ1-1; cdr3_aa: ASSWDRVEWATEAF
d_call: TRBD1; v_call: TRBV5-1; j_call: TRBJ2-5; cdr3_aa: ASSLGGLRDRQETQY
d_call: -; v_call: TRBV20-1; j_call: TRBJ1-2; cdr3_aa: SASRDFEYGYT
d_call: TRBD2; v_call: TRBV7-9; j_call: TRBJ2-7; cdr3_aa: ASSLRTGLAVREQY
d_call: TRBD2; v_call: TRBV5-1; j_call: TRBJ2-1; cdr3_aa: ASSQTGLAGALNEQF
d_call: -; v_call: TRBV5-1; j_call: TRBJ2-7; cdr3_aa: ASSLGPLFSYEQY
d_call: -; v_call: TRBV28; j_call: TRBJ2-7; cdr3_aa: ASSFGTGPLEQY